A selection of T cell receptor beta chains follows, all from one sample in a study of T cells in Graves' hyperthyroidism and ophthalmopathy. TCRdb used MiXCR to reprocess the multiplex PCR reads, holding one entry per CDR3 protein. The sample shows approximately 600,000 distinct CDR3 sequences, around 20% of them seen only once. Sequenced input: blood. Receptors originate from a man aged 30 to 45 with Graves' ophthalmopathy. Both conserved end residues are part of each CDR3. D genes are given only for firm matches. Clone size is given for some rows only: seen once, a few or many times, or a class if the clone is expanded.

v_gene	abundance	d_gene	j_gene	CDR3aa	CDR3nt
TRBV12-3/TRBV12-4	many	-	TRBJ2-7	CASSLAPSRTGAYEQYF	TGTGCCAGCAGTTTAGCCCCGAGCAGAACGGGAGCCTACGAGCAGTACTTC
TRBV4-2	-	TRBD2	TRBJ2-3	CASSQDATSGDTQYF	TGTGCCAGCAGCCAAGACGCGACTAGCGGAGATACGCAGTATTTT
TRBV30	many	-	TRBJ1-1	CAWSPWGTEAFF	TGTGCCTGGAGCCCGTGGGGTACTGAAGCTTTCTTT
TRBV5-1	-	TRBD2	TRBJ2-2	CASSRAGGANTGELFF	TGCGCCAGCAGCCGAGCGGGGGGCGCGAACACCGGGGAGCTGTTTTTT
TRBV27	-	TRBD2	TRBJ2-1	CASSSTLAGGPYNEQFF	TGTGCCAGCAGTTCCACGCTAGCGGGAGGGCCCTACAATGAGCAGTTCTTC
TRBV19	-	-	TRBJ2-2	CASTYPQGGVTGELFF	TGTGCCAGTACCTACCCCCAGGGCGGGGTAACCGGGGAGCTGTTTTTT
TRBV7-2	-	-	TRBJ2-7	CASSGRGAGTPAYEQYF	TGTGCCAGCAGCGGAAGGGGGGCAGGCACACCTGCCTACGAGCAGTACTTC
TRBV28	many	-	TRBJ2-3	CASSSATDTQYF	TGTGCCAGCAGTTCGGCCACAGATACGCAGTATTTT
TRBV9	few	-	TRBJ1-6	CASSVGGANNSPLHF	TGTGCCAGCAGCGTAGGTGGAGCGAATAATTCACCCCTCCACTTT
TRBV7-2	-	TRBD2	TRBJ2-5	CASSRTSGRAGETQYF	TGTGCCAGCAGCAGGACTAGCGGGAGGGCCGGGGAGACCCAGTACTTC
TRBV11-2	few	-	TRBJ2-2	CASSVSGPQVITGELFF	TGTGCCAGCAGCGTCAGCGGGCCTCAGGTCATCACCGGGGAGCTGTTTTTT
TRBV7-9	few	-	TRBJ2-4	CASSLGREIQYF	TGTGCCAGCAGCTTAGGAAGAGAAATTCAGTACTTC
TRBV11-2	many	-	TRBJ2-7	CASSSSEQYF	TGTGCCAGCAGCTCGAGTGAGCAGTACTTC
TRBV7-3	-	-	TRBJ2-1	CASSATRGTNHEQFF	TGTGCCAGCAGCGCAACTAGGGGGACTAACCATGAGCAGTTCTTC
TRBV19	few	-	TRBJ1-4	CASSDPGQTNEKLFF	TGTGCCAGTAGTGACCCAGGGCAAACTAATGAAAAACTGTTTTTT
TRBV19	-	-	TRBJ1-5	CASSTGRNSNQPQHF	TGTGCCAGTAGTACGGGACGGAATAGCAATCAGCCCCAGCATTTT
TRBV27	-	TRBD2	TRBJ2-1	CASSYLPAGGNEQFF	TGTGCCAGCAGTTACTTACCCGCGGGGGGCAATGAGCAGTTCTTC
TRBV30	-	-	TRBJ1-5	CAWSQSPRGGDQPQHF	TGTGCCTGGAGCCAATCCCCCAGGGGAGGGGATCAGCCCCAGCATTTT
TRBV10-3	-	-	TRBJ1-2	CAISETYVVRESDRGLGYTF	TGTGCCATCAGTGAGACCTACGTCGTGCGGGAGTCAGACCGGGGATTAGGCTACACCTTC
TRBV4-3	-	TRBD2	TRBJ2-7	CASSQEPIAGGSYEQYF	TGCGCCAGCAGCCAAGAACCTATAGCGGGAGGGTCCTACGAGCAGTACTTC
TRBV25-1	-	TRBD2	TRBJ2-5	CASSDGLAGQQETQYF	TGTGCCAGCAGTGACGGACTAGCGGGACAACAAGAGACCCAGTACTTC
TRBV6-1	-	-	TRBJ2-3	CASSVSNTQYF	TGTGCCAGCAGTGTCAGCAATACGCAGTATTTT
TRBV7-9	-	-	TRBJ2-5	CASSRVGQETQYF	TGTGCCAGCAGTAGAGTAGGGCAAGAGACCCAGTACTTC
TRBV6-1	-	-	TRBJ1-1	CASIATGNTEAFF	TGTGCCAGCATTGCTACTGGGAACACTGAAGCTTTCTTT
TRBV18	-	-	TRBJ2-5	CASSPEADWGETQYF	TGTGCCAGCTCACCAGAGGCGGACTGGGGAGAGACCCAGTACTTC
TRBV24-1	-	TRBD1	TRBJ2-3	CATSEQPGQGPDTQYF	TGTGCCACCAGTGAGCAACCGGGACAGGGACCAGATACGCAGTATTTT
TRBV20-1	many	-	TRBJ1-5	CSAREKGFFGNQPQHF	TGCAGTGCTAGAGAAAAGGGGTTTTTCGGCAATCAGCCCCAGCATTTT
TRBV12-3/TRBV12-4	few	-	TRBJ1-1	CASSLSGRGEAFF	TGTGCCAGCAGCCTATCGGGACGCGGTGAAGCTTTCTTT
TRBV20-1	many	-	TRBJ1-6	CSARDRAGLRRGFNNSPLHF	TGCAGTGCTAGAGATCGGGCGGGACTACGACGGGGATTTAACAATTCACCCCTCCACTTT
TRBV4-1	-	-	TRBJ2-7	CASSPGSGQLNYEQYF	TGCGCCAGCAGCCCAGGATCCGGACAGTTAAACTACGAGCAGTACTTC
TRBV15	many	TRBD2	TRBJ2-1	CATSRARGVGDEQFF	TGTGCCACCAGCAGAGCCCGGGGGGTAGGCGATGAGCAGTTCTTC
TRBV20-1	-	-	TRBJ1-3	CSARDTVSPGNTIYF	TGCAGTGCTAGGGATACGGTCTCCCCTGGAAACACCATATATTTT
TRBV11-3	many	TRBD2	TRBJ2-7	CASSHGLAASYEQYF	TGTGCCAGCAGCCACGGACTAGCGGCCTCCTACGAGCAGTACTTC
TRBV19	-	TRBD1	TRBJ1-5	CASSPQGGFQPQHF	TGTGCCAGTAGCCCCCAGGGGGGGTTTCAGCCCCAGCATTTT
TRBV7-9	-	-	TRBJ1-1	CASSPRGKVAFF	TGTGCCAGCAGCCCCCGGGGGAAGGTGGCTTTCTTT
TRBV2	-	-	TRBJ1-4	CASTSEPGHLEKLFF	TGTGCCAGCACCTCGGAACCGGGACACCTGGAAAAACTGTTTTTT
TRBV9	-	-	TRBJ1-2	CASSAATEYGYTF	TGTGCCAGCAGCGCGGCGACTGAGTATGGCTACACCTTC
TRBV24-1	-	TRBD2	TRBJ2-3	CATSFPGLAGVVDTQYF	TGTGCCACCAGCTTCCCGGGACTAGCGGGAGTGGTAGATACGCAGTATTTT